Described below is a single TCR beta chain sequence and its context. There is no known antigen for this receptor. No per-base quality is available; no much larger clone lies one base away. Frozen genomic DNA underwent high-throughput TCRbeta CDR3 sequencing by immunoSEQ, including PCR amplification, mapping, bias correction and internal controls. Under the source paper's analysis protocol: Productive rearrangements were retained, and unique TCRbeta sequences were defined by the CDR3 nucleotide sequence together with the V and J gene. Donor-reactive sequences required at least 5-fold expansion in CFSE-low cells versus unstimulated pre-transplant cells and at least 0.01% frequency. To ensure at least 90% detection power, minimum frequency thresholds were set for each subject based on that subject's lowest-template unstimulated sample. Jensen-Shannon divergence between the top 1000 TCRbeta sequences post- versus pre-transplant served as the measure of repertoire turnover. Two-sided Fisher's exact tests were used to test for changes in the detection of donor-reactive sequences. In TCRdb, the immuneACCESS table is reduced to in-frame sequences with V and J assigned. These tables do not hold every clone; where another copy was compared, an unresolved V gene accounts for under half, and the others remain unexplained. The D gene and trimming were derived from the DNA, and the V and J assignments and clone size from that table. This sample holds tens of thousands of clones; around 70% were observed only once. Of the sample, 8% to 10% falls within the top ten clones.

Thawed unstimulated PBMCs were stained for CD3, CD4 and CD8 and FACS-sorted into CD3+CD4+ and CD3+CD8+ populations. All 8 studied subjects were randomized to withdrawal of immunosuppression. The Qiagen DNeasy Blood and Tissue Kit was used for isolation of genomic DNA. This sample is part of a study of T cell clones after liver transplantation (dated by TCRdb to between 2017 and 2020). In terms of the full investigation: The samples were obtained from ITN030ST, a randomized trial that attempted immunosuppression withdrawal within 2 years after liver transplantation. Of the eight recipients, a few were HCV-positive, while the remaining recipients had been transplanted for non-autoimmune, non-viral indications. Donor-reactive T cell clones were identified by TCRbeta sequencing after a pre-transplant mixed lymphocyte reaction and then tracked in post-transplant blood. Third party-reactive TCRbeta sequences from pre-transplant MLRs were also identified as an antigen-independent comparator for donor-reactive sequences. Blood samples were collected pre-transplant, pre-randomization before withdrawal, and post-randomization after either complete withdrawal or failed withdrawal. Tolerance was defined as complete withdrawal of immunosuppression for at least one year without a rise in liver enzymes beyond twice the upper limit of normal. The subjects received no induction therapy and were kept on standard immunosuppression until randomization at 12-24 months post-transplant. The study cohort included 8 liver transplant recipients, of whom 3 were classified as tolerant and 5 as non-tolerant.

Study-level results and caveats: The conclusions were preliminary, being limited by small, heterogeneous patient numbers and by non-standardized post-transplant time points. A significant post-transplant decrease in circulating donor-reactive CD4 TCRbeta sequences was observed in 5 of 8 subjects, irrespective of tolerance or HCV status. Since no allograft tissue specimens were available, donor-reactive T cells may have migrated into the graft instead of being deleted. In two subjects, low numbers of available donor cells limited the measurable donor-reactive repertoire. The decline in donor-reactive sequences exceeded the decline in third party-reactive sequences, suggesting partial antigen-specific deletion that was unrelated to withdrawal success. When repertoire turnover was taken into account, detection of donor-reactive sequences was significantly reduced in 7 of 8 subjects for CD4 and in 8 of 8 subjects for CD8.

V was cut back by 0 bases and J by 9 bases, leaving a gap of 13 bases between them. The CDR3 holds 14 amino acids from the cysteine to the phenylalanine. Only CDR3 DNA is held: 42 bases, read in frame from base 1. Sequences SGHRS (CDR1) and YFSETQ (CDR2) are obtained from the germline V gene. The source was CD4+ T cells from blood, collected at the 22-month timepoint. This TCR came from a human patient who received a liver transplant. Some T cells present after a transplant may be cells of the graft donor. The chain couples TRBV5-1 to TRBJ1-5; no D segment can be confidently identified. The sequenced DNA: TGCGCCAGCAGCTTGGAGTCGGGAGTTGGGCCCCAGCATTTT. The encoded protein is CASSLESGVGPQHF.